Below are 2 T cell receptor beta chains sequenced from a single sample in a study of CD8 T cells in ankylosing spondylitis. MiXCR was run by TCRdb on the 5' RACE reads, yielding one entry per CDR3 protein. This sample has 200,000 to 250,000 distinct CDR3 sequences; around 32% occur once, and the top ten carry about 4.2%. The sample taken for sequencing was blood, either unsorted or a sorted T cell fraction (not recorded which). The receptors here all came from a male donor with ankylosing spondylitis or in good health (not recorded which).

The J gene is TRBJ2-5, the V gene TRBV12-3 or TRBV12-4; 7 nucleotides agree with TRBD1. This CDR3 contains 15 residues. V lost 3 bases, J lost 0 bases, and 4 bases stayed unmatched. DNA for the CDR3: TGTGCCAGCAGTTTCCCACAGGGGAACCAAGAGACCCAGTACTTC. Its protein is CASSFPQGNQETQYF.

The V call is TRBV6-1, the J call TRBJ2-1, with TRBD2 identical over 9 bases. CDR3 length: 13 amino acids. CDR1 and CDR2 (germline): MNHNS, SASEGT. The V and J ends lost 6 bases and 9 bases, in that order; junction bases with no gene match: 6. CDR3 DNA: TGTGCCAGCAGGAAACTAGCGGGTATTGAGCAGTTCTTC. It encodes CASRKLAGIEQFF.